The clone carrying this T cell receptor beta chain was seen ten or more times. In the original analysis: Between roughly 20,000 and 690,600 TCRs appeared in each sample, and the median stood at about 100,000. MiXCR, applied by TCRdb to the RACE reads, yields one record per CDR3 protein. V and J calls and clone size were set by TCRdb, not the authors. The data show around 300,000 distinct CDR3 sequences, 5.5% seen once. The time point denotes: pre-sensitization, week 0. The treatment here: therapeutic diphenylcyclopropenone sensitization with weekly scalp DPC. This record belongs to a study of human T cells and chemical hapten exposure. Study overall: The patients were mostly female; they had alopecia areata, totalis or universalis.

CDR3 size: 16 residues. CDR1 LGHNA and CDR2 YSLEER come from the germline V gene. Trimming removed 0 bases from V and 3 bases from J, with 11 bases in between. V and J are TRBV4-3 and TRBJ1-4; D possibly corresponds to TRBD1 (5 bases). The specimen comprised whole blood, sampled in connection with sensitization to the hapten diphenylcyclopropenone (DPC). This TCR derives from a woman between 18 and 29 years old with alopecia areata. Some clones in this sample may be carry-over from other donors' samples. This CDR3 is CASSQDLKGPNEKLFF. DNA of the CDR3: TGCGCCAGCAGCCAAGATCTCAAGGGGCCTAATGAAAAACTGTTTTTT.